This T cell receptor beta chain emerged from a study of vaccination and CD4 T cells after COVID-19 (dated by TCRdb to 2022 to 2024). With regard to the full study: Convalescent patients had a positive SARS-CoV-2 result on nasal swab PCR, and of these patients, fewer than ten had mild disease and one had severe disease. The spike-specific CD4+ TCR repertoire was compared before and after mRNA vaccination in approximately 9 COVID-19 convalescent patients and a handful of infection-naive healthy vaccine recipients. Six males and four females were included in the convalescent cohort, with two Hispanic individuals, seven Caucasians, two Asians and one multiracial person represented. Post-vaccine blood samples were obtained a median of about 72 days after the second vaccine dose, with a range of roughly 13 to 250 days. Control cultures used a CEFX viral epitope pool as positive control, an HIV-1 Nef peptide pool as negative control, or no peptide. Two doses of either the Pfizer-BioNTech BNT162b2 vaccine (n=8) or the Moderna mRNA-1273 vaccine (n=2) were administered to participants. Post-COVID blood samples from convalescent patients were collected a median of approximately 100 days after diagnosis, with a range of roughly 35 to 180 days. For stimulating the cultures, overlapping spike peptide pools were used, derived from SARS-CoV-2 as well as from the common cold coronaviruses HCoV-NL63, HCoV-OC43 and HCoV-229E. Paper-wide results and their limitations: Only a relatively small number of convalescent patients were included in the study, and early timepoints following natural infection were not analyzed. In convalescent patients, a median 86.3% of post-vaccine SARS-CoV-2-reactive clones were detected only after vaccination, and vaccine-specific priming was suggested by this finding. Nearly all vaccine-specific clones in convalescent patients (304 of 307) were mono-reactive for SARS-CoV-2 spike rather than cross-reactive with common cold coronaviruses. An increase in the median number of SARS-CoV-2-reactive clonotypes from approximately 20 after infection to a few dozen after vaccination was observed, but the change was not found to be significant.

From its cysteine to its phenylalanine, the CDR3 spans 13 amino acids. The kept DNA is CDR3 alone, 39 bases in frame from the first base. V is reduced by 8 bases and J by 0 bases, leaving a spacing of 8 bases between them. The germline V gene yields MNHEY for CDR1 and SVGEGT for CDR2. The sample's treatment or condition, from its label and the paper: approximately 11-day PBMC culture with coronavirus spike peptide pools or control peptides (ViraFEST assay). The ViraFEST assay, used in the study, expanded antigen-specific T cells with peptide pools and then identified the expanded clonotypes through TCR sequencing. Positive SARS-CoV-2 PCR tests in the convalescent patients dated from March to December 2020, before Alpha, Beta and Delta variants emerged in the United States. PBMCs were cultured at a few million per well in IMDM supplemented with roughly 5.2% human AB serum and approximately 10 IU/ml IL-2, with approximately 11 ug/ml peptide pools added. Half of the culture medium was replaced with fresh IL-2-containing medium on days 3 and 7. CD4+ T cells were isolated after roughly eleven days of culture through negative selection using the EasySep CD4+ T cell isolation kit. PBMCs were separated from whole blood using Ficoll-Paque Plus gradient centrifugation and then either used fresh or cryopreserved at -140C. Triplicate wells were generally used for each culture condition.

As for this clonotype: Its antigen is unknown. There are no base qualities to consult, and no much larger clone falls within one base.

The library was obtained by PCR. At the Johns Hopkins FTIC core, DNA from the cultured CD4+ T cells underwent TCR sequencing with the Oncomine TCR Beta short-read assay. Genomic DNA was extracted from the cultured CD4+ T cells with the QIAamp micro DNA kit. Oncomine TCR Beta libraries from cultured CD4+ T cells were pooled with unique dual indexes and sequenced on an Illumina iSeq 100. In the source study's methods: Non-productive sequences were removed, and CDR3s that did not start with C, did not end with F or W, or were shorter than 7 amino acids were discarded. Antigen-specific clonotypes were identified using the MANAFEST web application through comparison of peptide-stimulated wells with reference and other culture wells. Positive clones required FDR below 0.05, an odds ratio above 5, and productive frequency above 0.1% in at least two of three replicate wells. A clonotype counted as cross-reactive if it showed significant expansion both in the SARS-CoV-2 spike wells and in at least one common cold coronavirus spike condition. Similarity between CDR3 sequences was evaluated in R version 3.6.1 using Levenshtein distances (stringdist) and unrooted phylogenetic trees (ape). TCRdb took the public reads, trimmed them with fastp at Q25, ran MiXCR for clone calling and kept in-frame beta chains. Each CDR3 protein gets just one entry, which takes the most common genes and DNA from the rows behind it. TCRdb, not the original authors, processed these V and J calls. The sample table lists about 12,000 distinct CDR3 sequences, about two thirds of them with a count of one. The ten largest clones represent 11% to 15% of the sample.

Source material: CD4+ T cells from blood, cultured in vitro. In this chain, TRBV6-2 or TRBV6-3 is recombined with TRBJ2-1, with the D gene not confidently named. This sequence originates from a human donor who had recovered from COVID-19. Read as DNA, the sequence is TGTGCCAGCCGAAACGGCTCCTACAATGAGCAGTTCTTC. It specifies CASRNGSYNEQFF.